This TCR beta chain is from a study of shared clonotypes between healthy human individuals. Germline V gene sequence: CDR1 MRHNA, CDR2 SNTAGT. The ends were cut back, 6 bases at V and 1 base at J, with 9 bases in the middle. The CDR3 totals 14 residues. Profiled with immunoSEQ multiplex PCR; TCRdb holds only in-frame clones, not every one. This repertoire shows 2 million to 2.5 million clones, roughly 90% found once; its top ten account for about 0.36%. This clone was recorded a few times. This receptor was taken from a man between 18 and 35 years old in good health. Some clones in this sample may be carry-over from other donors' samples. The specimen sequenced was naive CD4+ T cells from PBMCs. The subset is: CD45RA+ positively selected. This chain uses TRBV6-4 with TRBJ2-2; maybe TRBD1 (6 bases). The CDR3 is CASSSDRNTGELFF. For the CDR3, the DNA is TGTGCCAGCAGCTCGGACAGGAACACCGGGGAGCTGTTTTTT.